This T cell receptor (beta chain) was sequenced during a study of cytomegalovirus exposure and HLA in healthy donors. Study background: A prior analysis found roughly 100 million unique TCR beta sequences from 150 million to 200 million T cells. The study's findings and limits: 16,951 TCR beta sequences were associated with HLA alleles at 0.05 false discovery rate in a later analysis. When analyzed later, a missense DCLRE1C variant was found to be linked to TCR beta V- and J-gene trimming. Researchers catalogued about 150 TCR beta chains as cytomegalovirus-associated.

Comment on this clone: Its matching antigen is unknown.

PCR was performed using 60 Vbeta and 13 Jbeta primers. The repertoire was sequenced with immunoSEQ multiplex PCR; TCRdb's copy has only in-frame clones and lacks some. This sample carries 60,000 to 70,000 clones, around 80% of them seen once, and the ten largest clones take 9.7%. This TCR was recovered from a man between 40 and 49 years old in good health and CMV-seronegative. Specimen: PBMCs.

The CDR3 bases are TGTGCCAGCAGCTCTTCCCCTAGCGGGAGGTACGAGCAGTACTTC. Protein: CASSSSPSGRYEQYF. This chain uses TRBV5-5 with TRBJ2-7, with 11 bases lining up with TRBD2. CDR1 and CDR2 from the germline V gene are SGHKS and YYEKEE (reference sequence). The CDR3 is made up of 15 amino acids. The V segment lost 3 bases and the J segment 4 bases; nucleotides outside the gene matches: 6.